The 3 T cell receptor beta chains given below trace back to one sample, sequenced in a study of low-dose radiotherapy and immunotherapy resistance in tumors. First-strand cDNA used TRAV- and TRBV-specific primers, covering alpha and beta chains. A constant-region primer paired with the V-primer adapter amplified TCRs over roughly 18 PCR cycles. TCRdb itself ran the reads through MiXCR, one entry per CDR3 protein. The table shows about 35,000 distinct CDR3 sequences, with less than 25% occurring only once. Time point reported: after trial treatment. The sample's treatment: LDRT plus nivolumab, ipilimumab, low-dose cyclophosphamide and aspirin (RACIN trial). Sequencing used PBMCs, obtained after low-dose radiotherapy plus immunotherapy. The receptors were sampled from a female donor with ovarian cancer.

This clonotype occurred a few times. The chain is built from TRBV23-1 and TRBJ1-1, with D perhaps matching TRBD1 (6 bases). TRBV23-1 is recorded as an ORF, its role being uncertain. The V gene lost 8 bases and the J gene lost 3 bases, with 13 bases spanning the gap. CDR3 length equals 13 residues. The CDR3 bases are TGCGCCAGCCACAGGGACCTGCACACTGAAGCTTTCTTT. It codes for CASHRDLHTEAFF.

The chain employs TRBV24-1 and TRBJ2-1; tentatively, D is TRBD2 (6 bases). The CDR3 is made up of 17 amino acids. Trimming took 2 bases from V and 0 from J, leaving 13 bases between them. CDR1 is KGHDR and CDR2 is SFDVKD in the germline V gene. The CDR3 DNA reads as TGTGCCACCAGTGATTCGGGTGGGGGGAACTCCTACAATGAGCAGTTCTTC. This gives the protein CATSDSGGGNSYNEQFF.

This clonotype came up a few times. This chain joins TRBV28 and TRBJ2-3, with D possibly being TRBD2 (6 bases). Germline CDR1 and CDR2: MDHEN and SYDVKM. This CDR3 has 16 amino acids. The V and J ends lost 2 bases and 5 bases respectively, with 17 bases between them. The CDR3 DNA sequence: TGTGCCAGCAGTTTAGGGGGGTCGGGGCTGGTAGATACGCAGTATTTT. This encodes CASSLGGSGLVDTQYF.